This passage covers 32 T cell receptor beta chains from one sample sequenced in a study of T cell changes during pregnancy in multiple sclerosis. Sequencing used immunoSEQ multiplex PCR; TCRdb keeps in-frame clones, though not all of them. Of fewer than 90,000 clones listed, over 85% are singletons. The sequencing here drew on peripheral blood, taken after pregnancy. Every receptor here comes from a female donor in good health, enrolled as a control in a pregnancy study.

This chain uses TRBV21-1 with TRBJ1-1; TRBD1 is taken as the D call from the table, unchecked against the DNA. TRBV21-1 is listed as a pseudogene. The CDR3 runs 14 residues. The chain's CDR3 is CASSTWTGYTEAFF. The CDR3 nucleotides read TGTGCCAGCAGCACCTGGACAGGTTACACTGAAGCTTTCTTT.

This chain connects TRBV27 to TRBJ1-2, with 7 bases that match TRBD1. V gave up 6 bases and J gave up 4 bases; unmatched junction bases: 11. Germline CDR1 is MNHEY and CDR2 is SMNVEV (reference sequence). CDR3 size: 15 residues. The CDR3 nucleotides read TGTGCCAGCAGCCGACAGGGAGCTATCGGCTATGGCTACACCTTC. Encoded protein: CASSRQGAIGYGYTF.

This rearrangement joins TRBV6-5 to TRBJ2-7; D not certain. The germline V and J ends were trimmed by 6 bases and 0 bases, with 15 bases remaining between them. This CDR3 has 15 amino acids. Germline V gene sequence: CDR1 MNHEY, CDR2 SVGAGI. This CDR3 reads CASSLRRDGSYEQYF. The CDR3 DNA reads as TGTGCCAGCAGCCTGAGGAGAGACGGCTCCTACGAGCAGTACTTC.

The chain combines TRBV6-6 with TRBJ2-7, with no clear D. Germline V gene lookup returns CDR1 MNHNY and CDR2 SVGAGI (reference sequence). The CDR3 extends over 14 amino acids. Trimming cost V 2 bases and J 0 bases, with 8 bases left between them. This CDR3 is CASSYEASSYEQYF. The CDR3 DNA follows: TGTGCCAGCAGTTACGAGGCGTCCTCCTACGAGCAGTACTTC.

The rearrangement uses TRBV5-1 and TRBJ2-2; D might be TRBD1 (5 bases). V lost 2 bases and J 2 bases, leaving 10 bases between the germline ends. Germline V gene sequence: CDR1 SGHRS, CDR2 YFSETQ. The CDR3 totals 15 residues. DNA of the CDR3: TGCGCCAGCAGCTTCGAGACAGTTAACACCGGGGAGCTGTTTTTT. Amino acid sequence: CASSFETVNTGELFF.

The CDR3 bases are TGTGCCAGCAGCGTGGGGGGAGGGCCGGGCGATACGCAGTATTTT. This codes for CASSVGGGPGDTQYF. V usage is TRBV9 and J usage is TRBJ2-3, with 7 bases matching TRBD2. Per the germline V gene, CDR1 is SGDLS and CDR2 is YYNGEE. Trimming cost V 2 bases and J 6 bases; bases outside gene matches: 9. The CDR3 is made up of 15 amino acids.

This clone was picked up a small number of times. The CDR3 here is CASSRYRDTEAFF. CDR3 in DNA: TGTGCCAGCAGCAGATACAGGGACACTGAAGCTTTCTTT. The chain is built from TRBV5-8 and TRBJ1-1; tentative D call: TRBD1 (6 bases). V was clipped by 4 bases and J by 3 bases, with 10 bases between them. The CDR3 has 13 amino acids. The germline gives CDR1 SGHTS, CDR2 YDEGEE.

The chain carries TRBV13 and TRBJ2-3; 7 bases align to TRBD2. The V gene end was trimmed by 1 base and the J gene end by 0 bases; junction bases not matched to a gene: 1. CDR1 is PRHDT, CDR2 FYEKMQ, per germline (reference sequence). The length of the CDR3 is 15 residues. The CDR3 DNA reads TGTGCCAGCAGCTTAGTGGGGGGGAGCACAGATACGCAGTATTTT. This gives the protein CASSLVGGSTDTQYF.

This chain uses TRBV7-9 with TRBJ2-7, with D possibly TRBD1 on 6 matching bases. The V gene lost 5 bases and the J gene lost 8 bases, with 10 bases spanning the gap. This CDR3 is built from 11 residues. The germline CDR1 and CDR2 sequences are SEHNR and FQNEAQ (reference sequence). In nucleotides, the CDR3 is TGTGCCAGCAGCCCAGGGGAGCAGCAGTACTTC. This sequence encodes CASSPGEQQYF.

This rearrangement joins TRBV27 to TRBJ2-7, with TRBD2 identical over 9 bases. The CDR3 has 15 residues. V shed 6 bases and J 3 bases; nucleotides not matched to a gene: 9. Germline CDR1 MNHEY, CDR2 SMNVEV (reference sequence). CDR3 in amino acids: CASRFRGRAVYEQYF. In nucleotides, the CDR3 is TGTGCCAGCAGATTTCGCGGGAGGGCCGTCTACGAGCAGTACTTC.

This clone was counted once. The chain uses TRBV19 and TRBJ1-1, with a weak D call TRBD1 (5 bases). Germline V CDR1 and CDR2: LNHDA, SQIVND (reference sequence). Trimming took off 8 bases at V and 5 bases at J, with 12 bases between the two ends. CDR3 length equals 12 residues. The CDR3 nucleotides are TGTGCCAGTGGGGGGGGAAGAACTGAAGCTTTCTTT. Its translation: CASGGGRTEAFF.

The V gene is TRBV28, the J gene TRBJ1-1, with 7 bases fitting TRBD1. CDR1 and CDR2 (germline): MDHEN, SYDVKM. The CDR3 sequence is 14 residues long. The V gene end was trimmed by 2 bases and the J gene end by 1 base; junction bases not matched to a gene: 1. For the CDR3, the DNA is TGTGCCAGCAGTTTACCAGGGGGGAACACTGAAGCTTTCTTT. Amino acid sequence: CASSLPGGNTEAFF.

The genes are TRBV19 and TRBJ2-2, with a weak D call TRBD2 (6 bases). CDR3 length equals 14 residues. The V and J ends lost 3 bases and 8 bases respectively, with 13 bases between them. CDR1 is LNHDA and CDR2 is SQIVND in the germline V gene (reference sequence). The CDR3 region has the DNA TGTGCCAGTAGTATCACGGGAGTAATGGGGGAGCTGTTTTTT. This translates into CASSITGVMGELFF. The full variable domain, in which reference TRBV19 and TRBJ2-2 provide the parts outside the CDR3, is DGGITQSPKYLFRKEGQNVTLSCEQNLNHDAMYWYRQDPGQGLRLIYYSQIVNDFQKGDIAEGYSVSREKKESFPLTVTSAQKNPTAFYLCASSITGVMGELFFGEGSRLTVL.

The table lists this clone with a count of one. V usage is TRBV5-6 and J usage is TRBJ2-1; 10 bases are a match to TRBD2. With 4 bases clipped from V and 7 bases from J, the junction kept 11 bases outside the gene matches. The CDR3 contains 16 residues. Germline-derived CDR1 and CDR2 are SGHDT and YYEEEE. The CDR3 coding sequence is TGTGCCAGCAGCCCGGCGGCTAGCGGGAGTAGAAATGAGCAGTTCTTC. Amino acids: CASSPAASGSRNEQFF. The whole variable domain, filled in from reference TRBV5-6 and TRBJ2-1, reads DAGVTQSPTHLIKTRGQQVTLRCSPKSGHDTVSWYQQALGQGPQFIFQYYEEEERQRGNFPDRFSGHQFPNYSSELNVNALLLGDSALYLCASSPAASGSRNEQFFGPGTRLTVL.

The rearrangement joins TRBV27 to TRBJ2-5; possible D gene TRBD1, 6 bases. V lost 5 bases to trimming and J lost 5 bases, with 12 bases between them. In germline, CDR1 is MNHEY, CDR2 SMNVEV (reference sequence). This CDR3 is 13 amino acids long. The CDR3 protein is CASSHNDRETQYF. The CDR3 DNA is TGTGCCAGCAGTCACAACGACAGGGAGACCCAGTACTTC.

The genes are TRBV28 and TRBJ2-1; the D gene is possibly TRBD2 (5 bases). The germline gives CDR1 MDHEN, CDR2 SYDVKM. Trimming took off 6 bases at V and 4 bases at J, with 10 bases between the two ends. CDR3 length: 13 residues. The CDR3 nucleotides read TGTGCCAGCAGGCGAGGGATTTACAATGAGCAGTTCTTC. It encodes CASRRGIYNEQFF.

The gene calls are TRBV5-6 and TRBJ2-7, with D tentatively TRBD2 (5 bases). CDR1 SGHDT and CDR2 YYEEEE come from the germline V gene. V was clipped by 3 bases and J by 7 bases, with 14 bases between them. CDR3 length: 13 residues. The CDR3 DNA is TGTGCCAGCAGCTCTTCCCCCGGGGATGAGCAGTACTTC. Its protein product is CASSSSPGDEQYF.

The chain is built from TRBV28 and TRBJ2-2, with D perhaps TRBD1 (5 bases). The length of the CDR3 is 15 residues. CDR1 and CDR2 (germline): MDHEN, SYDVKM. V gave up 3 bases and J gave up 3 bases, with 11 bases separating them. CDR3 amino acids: CASSFRTPYTGELFF. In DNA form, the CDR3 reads TGTGCCAGCAGTTTCCGGACACCCTACACCGGGGAGCTGTTTTTT.

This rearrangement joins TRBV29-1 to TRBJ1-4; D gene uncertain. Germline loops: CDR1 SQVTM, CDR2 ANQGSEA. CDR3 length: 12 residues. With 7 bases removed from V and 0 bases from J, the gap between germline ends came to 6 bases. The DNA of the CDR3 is TGCAGCGGAGCGACAACTAATGAAAAACTGTTTTTT. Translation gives CSGATTNEKLFF.

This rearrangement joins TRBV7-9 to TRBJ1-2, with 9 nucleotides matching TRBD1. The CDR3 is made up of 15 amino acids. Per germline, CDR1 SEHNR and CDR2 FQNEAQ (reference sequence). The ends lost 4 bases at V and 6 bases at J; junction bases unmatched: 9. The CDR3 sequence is CASSSPVDRGDGYTF. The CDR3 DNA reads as TGTGCCAGCAGCTCCCCAGTGGACAGGGGAGATGGCTACACCTTC.

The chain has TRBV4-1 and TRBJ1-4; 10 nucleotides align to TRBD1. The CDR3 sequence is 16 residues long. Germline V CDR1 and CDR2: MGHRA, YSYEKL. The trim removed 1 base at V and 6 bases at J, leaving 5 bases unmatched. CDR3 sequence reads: CASSQGAGTGDEKLFF. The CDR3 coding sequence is TGCGCCAGCAGCCAAGGGGCGGGGACAGGGGATGAAAAACTGTTTTTT.

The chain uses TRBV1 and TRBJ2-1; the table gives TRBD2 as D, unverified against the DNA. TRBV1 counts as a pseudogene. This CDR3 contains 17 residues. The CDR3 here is CTSSQGGGGRADNEQFF. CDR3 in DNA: TGCACCAGCAGCCAAGGGGGTGGCGGGAGGGCTGACAATGAGCAGTTCTTC.

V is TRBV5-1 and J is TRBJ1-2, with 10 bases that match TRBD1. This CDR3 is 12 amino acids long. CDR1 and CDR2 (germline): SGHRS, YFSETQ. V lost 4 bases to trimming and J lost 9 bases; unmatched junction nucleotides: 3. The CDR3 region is CASSPGQGRYTF. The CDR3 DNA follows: TGCGCCAGCAGCCCGGGACAGGGGCGCTACACCTTC.

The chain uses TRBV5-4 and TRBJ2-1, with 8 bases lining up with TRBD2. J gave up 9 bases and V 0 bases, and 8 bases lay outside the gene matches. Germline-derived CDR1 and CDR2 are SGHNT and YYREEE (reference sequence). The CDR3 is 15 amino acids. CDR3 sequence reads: CASSLAGTRISEQFF. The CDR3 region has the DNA TGTGCCAGCAGCTTGGCGGGGACTAGGATTTCTGAGCAGTTCTTC.

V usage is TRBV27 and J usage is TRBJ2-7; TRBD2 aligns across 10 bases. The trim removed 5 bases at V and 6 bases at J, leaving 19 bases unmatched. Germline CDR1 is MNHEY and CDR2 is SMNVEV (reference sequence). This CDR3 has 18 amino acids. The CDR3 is CASSPLTSGRIRALEQYF. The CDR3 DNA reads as TGTGCCAGCAGTCCCCTGACTAGCGGGCGAATCCGTGCCCTCGAGCAGTACTTC.

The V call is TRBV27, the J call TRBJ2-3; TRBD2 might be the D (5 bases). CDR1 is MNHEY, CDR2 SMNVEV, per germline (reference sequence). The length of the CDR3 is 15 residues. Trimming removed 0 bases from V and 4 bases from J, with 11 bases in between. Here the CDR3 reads CASSLSRRPADTQYF. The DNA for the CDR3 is TGTGCCAGCAGTTTATCGAGGAGGCCGGCAGATACGCAGTATTTT.

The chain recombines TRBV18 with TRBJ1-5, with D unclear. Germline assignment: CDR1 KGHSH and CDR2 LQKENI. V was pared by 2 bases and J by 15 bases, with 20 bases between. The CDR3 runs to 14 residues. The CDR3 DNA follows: TGTGCCAGCTCACCAGGTGTAGTACAGAACCTTCCGCATTTT. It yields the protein CASSPGVVQNLPHF. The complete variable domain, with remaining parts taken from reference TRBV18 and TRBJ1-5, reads NAGVMQNPRHLVRRRGQEARLRCSPMKGHSHVYWYRQLPEEGLKFMVYLQKENIIDESGMPKERFSAEFPKEGPSILRIQQVVRGDSAAYFCASSPGVVQNLPHFGDGTRLSIL.

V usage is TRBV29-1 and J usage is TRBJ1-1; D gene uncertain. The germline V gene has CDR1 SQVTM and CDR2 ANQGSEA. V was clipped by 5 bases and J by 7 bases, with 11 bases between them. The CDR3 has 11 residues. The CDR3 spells CSVTTGIEAFF. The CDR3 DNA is TGCAGCGTTACAACCGGGATTGAAGCTTTCTTT.

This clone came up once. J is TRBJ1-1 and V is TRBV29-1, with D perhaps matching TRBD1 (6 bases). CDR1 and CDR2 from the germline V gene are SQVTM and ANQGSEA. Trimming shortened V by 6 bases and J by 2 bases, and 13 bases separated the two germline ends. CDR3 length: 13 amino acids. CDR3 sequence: CSVRQALNTEAFF. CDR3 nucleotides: TGCAGCGTCCGACAGGCCCTAAACACTGAAGCTTTCTTT.

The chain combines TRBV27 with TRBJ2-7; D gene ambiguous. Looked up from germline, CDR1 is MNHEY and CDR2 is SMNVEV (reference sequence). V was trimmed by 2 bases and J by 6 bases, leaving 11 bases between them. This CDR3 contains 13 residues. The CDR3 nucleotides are TGTGCCAGCAGTTTAGCTTTAGGCGGCGAGCAGTACTTC. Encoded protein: CASSLALGGEQYF.

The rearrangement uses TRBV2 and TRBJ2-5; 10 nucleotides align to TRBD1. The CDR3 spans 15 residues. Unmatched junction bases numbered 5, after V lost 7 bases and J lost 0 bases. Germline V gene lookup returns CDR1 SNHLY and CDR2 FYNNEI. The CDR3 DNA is TGTGCCAGCACTCCGGGACAGGGGCACCAAGAGACCCAGTACTTC. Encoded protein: CASTPGQGHQETQYF. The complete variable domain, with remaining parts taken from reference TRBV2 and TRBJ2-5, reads EPEVTQTPSHQVTQMGQEVILRCVPISNHLYFYWYRQILGQKVEFLVSFYNNEISEKSEIFDDQFSVERPDGSNFTLKIRSTKLEDSAMYFCASTPGQGHQETQYFGPGTRLLVL.

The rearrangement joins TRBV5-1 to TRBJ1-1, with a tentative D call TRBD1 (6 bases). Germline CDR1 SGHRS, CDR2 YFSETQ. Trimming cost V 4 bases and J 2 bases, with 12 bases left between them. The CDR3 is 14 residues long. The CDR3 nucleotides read TGCGCCAGCAGCCCCGACAGGCCCAACACTGAAGCTTTCTTT. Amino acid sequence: CASSPDRPNTEAFF.